The 17 T cell receptor beta chains below all came from one sample that was sequenced in a study of blood T cell repertoires in COVID-19. Sequenced by immunoSEQ multiplex PCR; TCRdb stores in-frame clones only, minus some. The table lists 250,000 to 300,000 clones, 70% to 90% of them singletons, with approximately 1% in the top ten. Material for sequencing was PBMCs or T cells enriched from blood (not recorded which). These TCRs come from a woman aged 25 to 39 who had recovered from COVID-19.

The chain carries TRBV7-9 and TRBJ1-6, with 7 nucleotides matching TRBD1. CDR3 length: 15 residues. Per germline, CDR1 SEHNR and CDR2 FQNEAQ (reference sequence). V lost 5 bases, J lost 7 bases, and 8 bases stayed unmatched. The CDR3 sequence: CASSPGGGINSPLHF. As DNA, the CDR3 is TGTGCCAGCAGCCCCGGAGGGGGCATCAATTCACCCCTCCACTTT.

This sequence joins TRBV6-5 and TRBJ2-5, with 9 bases matching TRBD1. Trimming took 3 bases from V and 4 from J; bases not matched to a gene: 3. This CDR3 is 14 amino acids long. Germline CDR1 and CDR2: MNHEY and SVGAGI. The DNA for the CDR3 is TGTGCCAGCAGTTATCTGGGACAGGGAGAGACCCAGTACTTC. This sequence encodes CASSYLGQGETQYF.

The sample holds one count of this clone. The chain employs TRBV19 and TRBJ1-5, with 7 bases identical to TRBD1. CDR1 and CDR2 from the germline V gene are LNHDA and SQIVND (reference sequence). J was trimmed by 0 bases and V by 9 bases; bases with no gene match: 11. The CDR3 totals 16 residues. Here the CDR3 DNA reads TGTGCCAGCACCGGCGGACAGGTCTATAGCAATCAGCCCCAGCATTTT. It translates to CASTGGQVYSNQPQHF.

This clone has only one observation. This sequence joins TRBV28 and TRBJ1-1; 8 nucleotides match TRBD1. Germline-derived CDR1 and CDR2 are MDHEN and SYDVKM. V lost 4 bases, J lost 5 bases, and 9 bases stayed unmatched. The CDR3 runs to 15 residues. The CDR3 protein is CASSSHGRGLTEAFF. CDR3 coding DNA: TGTGCCAGCAGTTCCCACGGCAGGGGGCTAACTGAAGCTTTCTTT.

The chain carries TRBV7-2 and TRBJ1-3; tentative D call: TRBD1 (6 bases). This CDR3 has 15 amino acids. The V end lost 1 base, the J end lost 0 bases, and 7 bases lay between the germline ends. The germline V gene has CDR1 SGHTA and CDR2 FQGNSA. The CDR3 nucleotides read TGTGCCAGCAGCTTAGGGGGACACTCTGGAAACACCATATATTTT. This translates into CASSLGGHSGNTIYF.

This clone was detected a few times. This chain links TRBV11-3 with TRBJ1-1, with unresolved D. This CDR3 is built from 13 residues. In germline, CDR1 is SGHNT, CDR2 YENEEA. The germline V and J ends were trimmed by 0 bases and 4 bases, with 6 bases remaining between them. DNA for the CDR3: TGTGCCAGCAGCTTAGATATGGCCACTGAAGCTTTCTTT. It specifies CASSLDMATEAFF.

The chain is built from TRBV24-1 and TRBJ2-7, with 7 bases identical to TRBD2. The CDR3 extends over 16 amino acids. The junction had 10 bases not matched to a gene; V was cut back by 3 bases and J by 3 bases. In germline, CDR1 is KGHDR, CDR2 SFDVKD. The CDR3 sequence: CATSDLSGERRYEQYF. In DNA, the CDR3 is TGTGCCACCAGTGATCTGAGCGGGGAGCGTCGCTACGAGCAGTACTTC.

V and J are TRBV19 and TRBJ1-5; 8 bases agree with TRBD1. CDR1 is LNHDA, CDR2 SQIVND, per germline (reference sequence). Trimming cost V 7 bases and J 4 bases; bases outside gene matches: 12. The CDR3 covers 16 residues. This CDR3 is CASNWGDRGRNQPQHF. The CDR3 DNA sequence: TGTGCCAGTAATTGGGGCGACAGGGGTCGGAATCAGCCCCAGCATTTT. Variable domain in full (rest from reference TRBV19 and TRBJ1-5): DGGITQSPKYLFRKEGQNVTLSCEQNLNHDAMYWYRQDPGQGLRLIYYSQIVNDFQKGDIAEGYSVSREKKESFPLTVTSAQKNPTAFYLCASNWGDRGRNQPQHFGDGTRLSIL.

J is TRBJ2-7 and V is TRBV7-2; tentative D call: TRBD2 (5 bases). V was trimmed by 1 base and J by 2 bases, leaving 12 bases between them. The CDR3 loop spans 15 amino acids. The germline gives CDR1 SGHTA, CDR2 FQGNSA. CDR3 loop: CASSLVDYAAYEQYF. CDR3 nucleotides: TGTGCCAGCAGCTTAGTAGACTATGCGGCCTACGAGCAGTACTTC.

This chain joins TRBV30 and TRBJ1-2; D is ambiguous. Germline CDR1 GTSNPN, CDR2 SVGIG (reference sequence). The CDR3 is made up of 13 amino acids. The ends were cut back, 1 base at V and 7 bases at J, with 13 bases in the middle. The CDR3 region has the DNA TGTGCCTGGAGTGGCCGCGGGTGGAGTGGCTACACCTTC. It codes for CAWSGRGWSGYTF.

CDR3 amino acids: CASSPAVQGWQYGYTF. In DNA form, the CDR3 reads TGTGCCAGCTCACCAGCGGTGCAGGGGTGGCAGTATGGCTACACCTTC. V and J are TRBV18 and TRBJ1-2, with D possibly matching TRBD1 (6 bases). The V end was cut by 2 bases, the J end by 5 bases, with 18 bases between. The CDR3 has 16 amino acids. In germline, CDR1 is KGHSH, CDR2 LQKENI.

This sequence joins TRBV11-3 and TRBJ2-7; TRBD2 is a possible D gene (6 bases). The CDR3 consists of 12 residues. V lost 1 base and J lost 6, with 7 bases in between. CDR1 is SGHNT, CDR2 YENEEA, per germline. CDR3 sequence (DNA): TGTGCCAGCAGCTTAGGGGGAGGCGAGCAGTACTTC. It codes for CASSLGGGEQYF.

CDR3 DNA sequence: TGTGCCAGCAGCTCCACAGGGGTGGGTCAGCCCCAGCATTTT. It codes for CASSSTGVGQPQHF. The genes are TRBV7-8 and TRBJ1-5, with 7 positions matching TRBD1. CDR3 length: 14 amino acids. The ends lost 4 bases at V and 6 bases at J; junction bases unmatched: 6. Germline-derived CDR1 and CDR2 are SGHVS and FQNEAQ. Supplemented by reference TRBV7-8 and TRBJ1-5, the full variable domain reads GAGVSQSPRYKVAKRGQDVALRCDPISGHVSLFWYQQALGQGPEFLTYFQNEAQLDKSGLPSDRFFAERPEGSVSTLKIQRTQQEDSAVYLCASSSTGVGQPQHFGDGTRLSIL.

Of note for this clone: The same CDR3 also results from other DNA sequences found in this sample. This CDR3 is CASSIFSSGANVLTF. CDR3 coding DNA: TGTGCCAGTAGTATATTCAGCTCTGGGGCCAACGTCCTGACTTTC. The chain carries TRBV19 and TRBJ2-6, with unresolved D. The germline gives CDR1 LNHDA, CDR2 SQIVND (reference sequence). The CDR3 runs to 15 residues. The V end was cut by 2 bases, the J end by 0 bases, with 5 bases between.

The chain couples TRBV5-4 to TRBJ2-7; 7 bases map to TRBD2. The germline gives CDR1 SGHNT, CDR2 YYREEE (reference sequence). V lost 1 base, J lost 5 bases, and 3 bases stayed unmatched. The CDR3 spans 13 residues. CDR3 DNA: TGTGCCAGCAGCTTGTGGGGGGGAGACGAGCAGTACTTC. Its translation: CASSLWGGDEQYF.

Of note for this clone: Relative to the germline gene, one junction end is altered; a read error may explain this. This chain connects TRBV7-7 to TRBJ2-2, with 7 positions matching TRBD1. CDR3 length: 15 amino acids. Germline-derived CDR1 and CDR2 are SSHAT and FNYEAQ (reference sequence). In DNA, the CDR3 is TGTGCTAGCAGCCCCCGACAGGGCCACACCGGGGAGCTGTTTTTT. Its translation: CASSPRQGHTGELFF.

The chain has TRBV7-9 and TRBJ1-2, with a possible D match to TRBD1 (5 bases). The length of the CDR3 is 13 residues. Trimming removed 3 bases at V and 5 bases at J, with 10 bases between. CDR1 is SEHNR and CDR2 is FQNEAQ in the germline V gene (reference sequence). The CDR3 spells CASSLTREYGYTF. CDR3 DNA: TGTGCCAGCAGCTTGACCAGGGAATATGGCTACACCTTC. The whole variable domain, filled in from reference TRBV7-9 and TRBJ1-2, reads DTGVSQNPRHKITKRGQNVTFRCDPISEHNRLYWYRQTLGQGPEFLTYFQNEAQLEKSRLLSDRFSAERPKGSFSTLEIQRTEQGDSAMYLCASSLTREYGYTFGSGTRLTVV.